This T cell receptor (beta chain) was obtained from a study of blood T cell repertoires in COVID-19. Overall study: Samples representing acute and convalescent COVID-19 were sourced from the United States, Italy and Spain.

Measured with immunoSEQ multiplex PCR; TCRdb has only the in-frame clones, and not every one. The data contain around 72,000 clones, 65% to 85% of them singletons. CDR3 length: 12 residues. Per the germline V gene, CDR1 is SGHRS and CDR2 is YFSETQ. V was cut by 4 bases and J by 6 bases, with 7 bases left in between. The clonotype originates from a woman aged 55-75 years with acute or convalescent COVID-19. J is TRBJ2-2 and V is TRBV5-1; D gene unclear. The sample consisted of peripheral blood. The CDR3 sequence: CASSRSPGELFF. CDR3 coding DNA: TGCGCCAGCAGCCGGAGTCCCGGGGAGCTGTTTTTT. Drawing the rest from reference TRBV5-1 and TRBJ2-2, the complete variable domain is KAGVTQTPRYLIKTRGQQVTLSCSPISGHRSVSWYQQTPGQGLQFLFEYFSETQRNKGNFPGRFSGRQFSNSRSEMNVSTLELGDSALYLCASSRSPGELFFGEGSRLTVL.